Listed here is a single TCR beta chain. No antigen is known for it. The data belong to a study of graft-versus-host responses after intestinal transplantation. The length of the CDR3 is 15 residues. The trim removed 0 bases at V and 7 bases at J, leaving 6 bases unmatched. Looked up from germline, CDR1 is PRHDT and CDR2 is FYEKMQ (reference sequence). Produced via immunoSEQ multiplex PCR; TCRdb's table is partial and in-frame only. The sample holds some 110,000 clones, 85% to 95% seen once. The rearrangement uses TRBV13 and TRBJ2-7; the match to TRBD2 covers 10 bases. The TCR was taken from a human donor who was the organ donor for an intestinal transplant. Here the sequenced sample was unstimulated CD8+ T cells sorted from spleen or lymph node cells, taken before transplant. In nucleotides, the CDR3 is TGTGCCAGCAGCTTAGGCCTAGCGGGAGTACGTGAGCAGTACTTC. Translating it yields CASSLGLAGVREQYF.